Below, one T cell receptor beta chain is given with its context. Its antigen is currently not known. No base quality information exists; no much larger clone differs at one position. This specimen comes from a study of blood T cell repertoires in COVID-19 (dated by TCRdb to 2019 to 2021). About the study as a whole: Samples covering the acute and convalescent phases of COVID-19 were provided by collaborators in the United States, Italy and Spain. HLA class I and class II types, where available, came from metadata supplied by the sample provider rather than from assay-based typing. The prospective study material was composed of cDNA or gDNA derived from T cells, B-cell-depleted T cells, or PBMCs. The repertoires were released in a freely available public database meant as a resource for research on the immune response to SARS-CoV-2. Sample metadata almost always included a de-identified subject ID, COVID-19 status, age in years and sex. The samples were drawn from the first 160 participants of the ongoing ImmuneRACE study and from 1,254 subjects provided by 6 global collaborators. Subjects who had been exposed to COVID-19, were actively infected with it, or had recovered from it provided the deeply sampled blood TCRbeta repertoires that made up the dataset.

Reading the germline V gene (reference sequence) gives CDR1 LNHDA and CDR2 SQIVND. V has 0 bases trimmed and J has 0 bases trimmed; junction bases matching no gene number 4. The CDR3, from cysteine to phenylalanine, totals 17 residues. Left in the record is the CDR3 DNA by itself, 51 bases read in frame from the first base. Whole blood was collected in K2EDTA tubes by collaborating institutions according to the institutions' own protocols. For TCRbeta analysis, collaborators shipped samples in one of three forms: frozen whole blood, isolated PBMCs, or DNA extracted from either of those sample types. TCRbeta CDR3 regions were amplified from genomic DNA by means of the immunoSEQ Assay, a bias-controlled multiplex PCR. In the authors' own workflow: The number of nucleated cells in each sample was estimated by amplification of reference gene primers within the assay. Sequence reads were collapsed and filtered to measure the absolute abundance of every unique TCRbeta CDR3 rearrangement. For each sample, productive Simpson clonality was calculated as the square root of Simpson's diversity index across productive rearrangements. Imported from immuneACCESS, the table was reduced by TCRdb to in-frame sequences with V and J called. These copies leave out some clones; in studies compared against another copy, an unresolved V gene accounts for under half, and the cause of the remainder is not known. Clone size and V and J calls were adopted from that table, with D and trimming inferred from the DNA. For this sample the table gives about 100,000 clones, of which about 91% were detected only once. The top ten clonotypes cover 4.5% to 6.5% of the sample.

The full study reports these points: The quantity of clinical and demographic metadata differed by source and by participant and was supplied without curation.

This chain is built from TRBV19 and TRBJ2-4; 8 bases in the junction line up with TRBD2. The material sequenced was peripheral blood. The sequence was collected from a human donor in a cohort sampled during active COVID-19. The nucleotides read TGTGCCAGTAGTATAGAGGGGCTAGCGGGAGCCAAAAACATTCAGTACTTC. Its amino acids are CASSIEGLAGAKNIQYF.